This T cell receptor beta chain was sequenced in a study of blood T cell repertoires in COVID-19. Study-level information: Researchers got acute and convalescent COVID-19 samples from the United States, Italy and Spain. In each case, the material was cDNA or gDNA derived from T cells, B-cell-depleted T cells, or PBMCs.

In Seattle, patients joined the study during active infection and were tracked longitudinally. The V end was cut by 3 bases, the J end by 0 bases, with 14 bases between. This CDR3 has 16 residues. Per the germline V gene, CDR1 is LNHDA and CDR2 is SQIVND (reference sequence). Original analysis: Quantification of nucleated cells was approximated via reference gene primer amplification. Profiling relied on immunoSEQ multiplex PCR, and the TCRdb table lists in-frame clones only, not all of them. V, J and clone size are those of that table, while D and trimming were read from the DNA. The sample lists roughly 410,000 clones, 70% to 90% occurring once.

The gene calls are TRBV19 and TRBJ1-1, with D possibly matching TRBD1 (5 bases). Input material: peripheral blood. The sequence came from a woman aged 40 to 49 with COVID-19, enrolled during active disease. This CDR3 reads CASSIVPGIMNTEAFF. CDR3 coding DNA: TGTGCCAGTAGTATCGTTCCAGGGATCATGAACACTGAAGCTTTCTTT.